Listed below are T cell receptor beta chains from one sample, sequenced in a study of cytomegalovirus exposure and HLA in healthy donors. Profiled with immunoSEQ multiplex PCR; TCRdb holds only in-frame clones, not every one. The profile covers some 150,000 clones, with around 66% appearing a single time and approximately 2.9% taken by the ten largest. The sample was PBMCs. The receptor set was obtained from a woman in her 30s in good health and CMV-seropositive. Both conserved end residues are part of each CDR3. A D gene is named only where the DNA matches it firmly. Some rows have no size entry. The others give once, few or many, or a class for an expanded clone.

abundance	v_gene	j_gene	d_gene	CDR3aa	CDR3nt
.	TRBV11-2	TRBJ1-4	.	CASSLGALRGEKLFF	TGTGCCAGCAGCTTAGGGGCCTTACGGGGTGAAAAACTGTTTTTT
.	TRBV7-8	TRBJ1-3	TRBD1	CASSRPTGDSGNTIYF	TGTGCCAGCAGCCGCCCTACAGGGGATTCTGGAAACACCATATATTTT
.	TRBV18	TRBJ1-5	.	CASSPSIYGGTSNQPQHF	TGTGCCAGCTCACCATCAATTTACGGGGGTACCAGCAATCAGCCCCAGCATTTT
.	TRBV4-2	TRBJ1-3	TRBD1	CASSQELLKDRGNTIYF	TGTGCCAGCAGCCAAGAGCTCCTAAAGGACAGGGGAAACACCATATATTTT
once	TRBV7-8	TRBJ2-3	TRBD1	CASSRDRVLTDTQYF	TGTGCCAGCAGCCGCGACAGGGTCTTGACAGATACGCAGTATTTT
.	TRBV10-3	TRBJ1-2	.	CAISGYEEGYTF	TGTGCCATCAGCGGTTATGAGGAGGGCTACACCTTC
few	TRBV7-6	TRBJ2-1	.	CASSLVAGRGNEQFF	TGTGCCAGCAGCTTAGTTGCGGGAAGAGGAAATGAGCAGTTCTTC
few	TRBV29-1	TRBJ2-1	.	CSVSPGYNEQFF	TGCAGCGTGTCCCCCGGCTACAATGAGCAGTTCTTC
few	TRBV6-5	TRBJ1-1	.	CASSYGVGGTEAFF	TGTGCCAGCAGTTACGGGGTGGGGGGGACTGAAGCTTTCTTT
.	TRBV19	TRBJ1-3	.	CASSIRQFSGNTIYF	TGTGCCAGTAGTATCCGACAGTTTTCTGGAAACACCATATATTTT
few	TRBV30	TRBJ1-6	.	CAGEGLGTNSPLHF	TGTGCCGGGGAGGGGCTGGGAACCAATTCACCCCTCCACTTT
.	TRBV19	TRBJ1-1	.	CASSMGGGEAFF	TGTGCCAGTAGTATGGGTGGCGGTGAAGCTTTCTTT
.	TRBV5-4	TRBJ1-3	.	CASSATPGNTIYF	TGTGCCAGCAGCGCTACCCCTGGAAACACCATATATTTT
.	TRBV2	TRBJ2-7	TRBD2	CASSEGLAVSYEQYF	TGTGCCAGCAGTGAAGGGCTAGCGGTCTCCTACGAGCAGTACTTC
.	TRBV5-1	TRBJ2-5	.	CASSFAGDQETQYF	TGCGCCAGCAGCTTCGCAGGGGACCAAGAGACCCAGTACTTC
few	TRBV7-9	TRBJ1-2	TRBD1	CASRREGGQGFYGYTF	TGTGCCAGCCGCAGAGAGGGGGGACAGGGATTCTATGGCTACACCTTC
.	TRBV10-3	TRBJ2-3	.	CAIRPPFRGGRDTQYF	TGTGCCATCAGACCACCATTTCGGGGAGGACGGGATACGCAGTATTTT
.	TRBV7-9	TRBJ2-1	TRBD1	CASSLGRDRMFF	TGTGCCAGCAGCCTAGGAAGGGACAGGATGTTCTTC
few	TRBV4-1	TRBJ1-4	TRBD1	CASSQVWTGREKLFF	TGCGCCAGCAGCCAAGTGTGGACAGGGCGTGAAAAACTGTTTTTT
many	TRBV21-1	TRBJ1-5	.	CASSIPGGGQPQHF	TGTGCCAGCAGCATTCCGGGAGGGGGTCAGCCCCAGCATTTT
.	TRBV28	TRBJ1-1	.	CASSPPAGIYTEAFF	TGTGCCAGCAGTCCCCCAGCGGGGATATACACTGAAGCTTTCTTT
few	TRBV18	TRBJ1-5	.	CASSPEVGNQPQHF	TGTGCCAGCTCACCAGAGGTCGGCAATCAGCCCCAGCATTTT
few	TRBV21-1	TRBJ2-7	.	CASSSPDSWGSYEQYF	TGTGCCAGCAGCAGCCCGGACAGTTGGGGATCCTACGAGCAGTACTTC
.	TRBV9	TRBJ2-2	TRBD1	CASSPRGQGATGELFF	TGTGCCAGCAGCCCCAGAGGACAGGGGGCCACCGGGGAGCTGTTTTTT
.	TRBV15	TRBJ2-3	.	CATDGGLRGVTDTQYF	TGTGCCACCGACGGGGGTTTGCGTGGTGTAACAGATACGCAGTATTTT
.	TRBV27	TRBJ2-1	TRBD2	CASSQSWREAYNEQFF	TGTGCCAGCAGTCAATCATGGCGGGAGGCCTACAATGAGCAGTTCTTC
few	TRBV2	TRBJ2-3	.	CASSGQEARTDTQYF	TGTGCCAGCAGTGGTCAGGAGGCTCGCACAGATACGCAGTATTTT
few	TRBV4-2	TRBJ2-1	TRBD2	CASSLDLAGGYNEQFF	TGTGCCAGCAGCTTGGATCTAGCGGGGGGCTACAATGAGCAGTTCTTC
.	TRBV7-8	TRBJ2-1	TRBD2	CASTLGGVYKSGGENEQFF	TGTGCCAGCACCCTTGGAGGGGTCTACAAATCTGGGGGGGAAAATGAGCAGTTCTTC
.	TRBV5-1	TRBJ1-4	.	CASRTNPNEKLFF	TGCGCCAGCAGGACTAATCCTAATGAAAAACTGTTTTTT
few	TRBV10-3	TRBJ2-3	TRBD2	CAISEQAGVGTDTQYF	TGTGCCATCAGTGAGCAAGCGGGAGTGGGCACAGATACGCAGTATTTT
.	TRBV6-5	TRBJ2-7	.	CASSLSGALSYEQYF	TGTGCCAGCAGTTTGTCAGGGGCCCTTTCCTACGAGCAGTACTTC
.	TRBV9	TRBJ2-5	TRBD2	CASSVAAGGKEETQYF	TGTGCCAGCAGCGTAGCCGCCGGGGGGAAAGAGGAGACCCAGTACTTC
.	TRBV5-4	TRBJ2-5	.	CASSSPFGGAGETQYF	TGTGCCAGCAGCTCGCCTTTCGGAGGGGCTGGCGAGACCCAGTACTTC
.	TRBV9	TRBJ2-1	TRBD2	CASSVEGGSSSYNEQFF	TGTGCCAGCAGCGTAGAGGGCGGGAGCAGCTCCTACAATGAGCAGTTCTTC
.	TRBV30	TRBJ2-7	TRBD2	CAWSGRGGAYEQYF	TGTGCCTGGAGTGGTCGGGGGGGCGCCTACGAGCAGTACTTC
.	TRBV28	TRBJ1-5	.	CASRRGLSQPQHF	TGTGCCAGCAGAAGGGGTCTGAGTCAGCCCCAGCATTTT
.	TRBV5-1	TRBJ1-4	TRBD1	CASSLRDRAASFNEKLFF	TGCGCCAGCAGCTTGCGGGACAGGGCTGCCTCCTTTAATGAAAAACTGTTTTTT
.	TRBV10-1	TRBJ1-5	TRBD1	CASSQDRGRQPQHF	TGCGCCAGCAGCCAAGACAGGGGAAGACAGCCCCAGCATTTT
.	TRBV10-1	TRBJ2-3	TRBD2	CASSESGTRDTDTQYF	TGCGCCAGCAGTGAGTCGGGGACTAGGGACACAGATACGCAGTATTTT
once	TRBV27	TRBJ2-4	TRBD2	CASRRDRAGESHF	TGTGCCAGCAGAAGGGACCGGGCGGGGGAGTCGCACTTC
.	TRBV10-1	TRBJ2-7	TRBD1	CASSGTGGGYEQYF	TGCGCCAGCAGTGGGACAGGGGGGGGCTACGAGCAGTACTTC
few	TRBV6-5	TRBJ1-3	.	CASSYEASGNTIYF	TGTGCCAGCAGTTACGAGGCCAGTGGAAACACCATATATTTT
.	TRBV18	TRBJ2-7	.	CASSLRDISFF	TGTGCCAGCTCACTCCGGGACATCTCCTTCTTC